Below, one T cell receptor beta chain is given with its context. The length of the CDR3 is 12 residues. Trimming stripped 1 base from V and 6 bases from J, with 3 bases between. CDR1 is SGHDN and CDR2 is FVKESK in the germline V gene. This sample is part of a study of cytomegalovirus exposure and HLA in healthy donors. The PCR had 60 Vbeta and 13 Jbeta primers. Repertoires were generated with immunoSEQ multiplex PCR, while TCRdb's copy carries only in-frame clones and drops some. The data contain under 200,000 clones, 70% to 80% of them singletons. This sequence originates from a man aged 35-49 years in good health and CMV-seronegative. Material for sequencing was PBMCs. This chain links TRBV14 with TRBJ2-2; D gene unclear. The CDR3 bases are TGTGCCAGCAGCCAAGTCGCCGGGGAGCTGTTTTTT. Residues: CASSQVAGELFF.